What follows are 4 T cell receptor beta chains derived from one specimen sequenced in a study of blood T cell repertoires in COVID-19. Generated by immunoSEQ multiplex PCR, the TCRdb table keeps only in-frame clones and is missing some. The data show about 42,000 clones, about nine tenths seen once. The sample taken for sequencing was peripheral blood. These receptors were taken from a human donor in a cohort sampled during active COVID-19.

This chain connects TRBV5-4 to TRBJ1-2; TRBD1 matches 8 bases. CDR3 length: 16 residues. Germline V lookup: CDR1 SGHNT, CDR2 YYREEE (reference sequence). V lost 0 bases and J lost 8; bases outside the gene matches: 12. CDR3 sequence: CASSLVGAGGLSGYTF. CDR3 bases: TGTGCCAGCAGCTTGGTCGGTGCAGGGGGCTTAAGCGGCTACACCTTC.

The chain carries TRBV9 and TRBJ2-3; the D gene is possibly TRBD2 (7 bases). The CDR3 is made up of 15 amino acids. Deletions cut 0 bases from V and 2 bases from J, with 10 bases between. Germline V gene data show CDR1 as SGDLS and CDR2 as YYNGEE. The CDR3: CASSVVAGATDTQYF. As DNA, the CDR3 is TGTGCCAGCAGCGTAGTCGCGGGGGCCACAGATACGCAGTATTTT.

The genes are TRBV5-4 and TRBJ2-2; 14 nucleotides agree with TRBD2. Germline CDR1 SGHNT, CDR2 YYREEE (reference sequence). The CDR3 spans 18 residues. V was pared by 2 bases and J by 1 base, with 4 bases of the junction left unmatched. Here the CDR3 DNA reads TGTGCCAGCAGCTTCCAGGGACTAGCGGGGGTGAACACCGGGGAGCTGTTTTTT. Encoded protein: CASSFQGLAGVNTGELFF.

This clone was observed a single time. An end of the junction differs from the germline gene, which may be a read error. V is TRBV5-4 and J is TRBJ2-5, with unresolved D. CDR3 length equals 12 residues. Germline V gene lookup returns CDR1 SGHNT and CDR2 YYREEE (reference sequence). The CDR3 region is CASSLSTTDSHF. The CDR3 bases are TGTGCCAGCAGCTTGTCTACGACTGACTCCCACTTC.